This T cell receptor (beta chain) was recorded in a study of blood T cell repertoires in COVID-19. The assay was immunoSEQ multiplex PCR, and TCRdb's table has in-frame clones only and misses some. This table holds about 200,000 clones, roughly 84% found once. The germline V and J ends were trimmed by 2 bases and 13 bases, with 14 bases remaining between them. CDR1 and CDR2 from the germline V gene are SGHDN and FVKESK. The CDR3 is 12 amino acids. This clone was seen at least ten times. The receptor was derived from a human donor in a cohort sampled during active COVID-19. This chain joins TRBV14 and TRBJ1-1; D ambiguous. The sequenced material came from peripheral blood. CDR3: CASSQNSLRSFF. The DNA of the CDR3 is TGTGCCAGCAGCCAAAACTCCTTGAGGAGTTTCTTT.